This T cell receptor beta chain originates from a study of a mutant IDH1 vaccine in newly diagnosed glioma. For the study at large: Sex among treated patients split about 62% male, approximately 40% female; mean age was approximately 40 years.

The study's findings and limits: Vaccine-induced immune responses were detected in roughly 93% of patients. Changes to the top peripheral T cell clonotypes appeared unrelated to pseudoprogression.

As concerns this clone: Antigen unknown.

Time point in this sample: baseline, week 1 (first vaccination visit). Documented treatment: pre-vaccination baseline after standard-of-care therapy. Clones were sequenced by immunoSEQ multiplex PCR, and TCRdb holds only the in-frame ones, with some missing. The repertoire holds about 96,000 clones, with 80% as singletons. The receptor was isolated from a middle-aged man with glioma. The source was PBMCs, collected from a glioma patient treated with radiotherapy, temozolomide or both.

In DNA form, the CDR3 reads TGTGCCAGCAGCTCCCTATACAATGAGCAGTTCTTC. It yields the protein CASSSLYNEQFF. This chain uses TRBV7-8 with TRBJ2-1; no clear D. This CDR3 is built from 12 residues. Germline V gene data show CDR1 as SGHVS and CDR2 as FQNEAQ. V was clipped by 4 bases and J by 4 bases, with 5 bases between them.